This note documents a single T cell receptor (beta chain) sequence. Its antigen is not identified. The DNA is omitted, as the CDR3 cannot be located on it reliably, and the CDR3 follows TCRdb's listing. With 60 Vbeta and 13 Jbeta primers, the PCR was carried out. Generated by immunoSEQ multiplex PCR, the TCRdb table keeps only in-frame clones and is missing some. The sample lists about 160,000 clones; 68% were seen once. Germline loops: CDR1 MNHEY, CDR2 SVGAGI. A total of 13 residues make up the CDR3, ends included. This sample was taken from a study of cytomegalovirus exposure and HLA in healthy donors. The study, taken as a whole, reports: Researchers left out some V segments, among them TRBV6-2 and TRBV6-3, as indistinguishable. Presence/absence analyses rested on an assumption that sequencing depth was roughly uniform across donors. Association with HLA alleles at 0.05 false discovery rate was found for 15,000 or so TCR beta sequences in a later analysis. The productive fraction for most TCR beta V segments was about 90% or about 30% in an earlier analysis.

Sequencing used PBMCs. This sequence was found in a man between 50 and 59 years old in good health and CMV-seronegative. The chain carries TRBV6-5 and TRBJ1-1. This chain's CDR3 is CASSTSGNTEAFF.